The clone carrying this TCR beta chain came up many times. The antigen remains unidentified. CD25-based Treg depletion was applied to purified naive CD4+ T cells. The CDR3 totals 12 residues. Germline V lookup: CDR1 SQVTM, CDR2 ANQGSEA. Trimming removed 7 bases at V and 3 bases at J, with 11 bases between. Semi-nested PCR with Nested Universal Primer A followed constant-region reverse priming of full-length variable regions. MiXCR was run by TCRdb on the 5' RACE reads, yielding one entry per CDR3 protein. The table includes tens of thousands of distinct CDR3 sequences, about 29% detected once. Whole-study findings and limits: Tumor-infiltrating Treg TCR alpha and beta sequences overlapped most with tumor naive CD4+ T cells, then blood naive. The larger-cohort validation was restricted to a single TCR beta V-J rearrangement rather than whole repertoires.

This TCR derives from a female donor with breast cancer. The chain employs TRBV29-1 and TRBJ2-3; D is unresolved. The material sequenced was tumor-infiltrating naive CD4+ T cells sorted from the breast tumor. As for subset: naive CD4+ T cells, CD4+CD45RA+CD25-. Written as DNA, the CDR3 is TGCAGCGGGGATTACGGTACAGATACGCAGTATTTT. It specifies CSGDYGTDTQYF.